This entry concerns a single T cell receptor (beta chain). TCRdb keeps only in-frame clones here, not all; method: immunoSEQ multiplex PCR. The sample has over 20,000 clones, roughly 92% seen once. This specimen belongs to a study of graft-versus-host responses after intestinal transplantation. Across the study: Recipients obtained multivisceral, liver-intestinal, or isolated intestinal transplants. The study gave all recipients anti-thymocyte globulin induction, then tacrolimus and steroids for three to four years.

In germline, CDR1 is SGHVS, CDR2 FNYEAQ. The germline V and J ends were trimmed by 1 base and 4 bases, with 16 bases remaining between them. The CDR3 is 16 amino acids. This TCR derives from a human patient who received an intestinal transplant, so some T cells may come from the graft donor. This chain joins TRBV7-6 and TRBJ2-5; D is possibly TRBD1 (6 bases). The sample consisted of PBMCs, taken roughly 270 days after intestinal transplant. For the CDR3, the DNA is TGTGCCAGCAGCTTAGGAGAACAGGGCGGCGGAGAGACCCAGTACTTC. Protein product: CASSLGEQGGGETQYF.